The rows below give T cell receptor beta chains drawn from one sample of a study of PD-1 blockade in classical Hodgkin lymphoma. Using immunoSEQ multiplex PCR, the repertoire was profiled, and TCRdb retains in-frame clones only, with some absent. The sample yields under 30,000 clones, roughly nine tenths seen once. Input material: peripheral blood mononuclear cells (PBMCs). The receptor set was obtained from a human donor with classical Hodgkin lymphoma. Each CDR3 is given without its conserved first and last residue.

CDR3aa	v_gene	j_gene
ASSADRNTQY	TRBV7-2	TRBJ2-3
ASSGDSFQETQY	TRBV7-2	TRBJ2-5
ASSDHLNTEAF	TRBV6-4	TRBJ1-1
ASSPSSPHEQY	TRBV2	TRBJ2-7
ASGPGLAGGNEQF	TRBV12-5	TRBJ2-1
ASSGLTGAGTEAF	TRBV28	TRBJ1-1
ASRTGPLYQETQY	TRBV5-1	TRBJ2-5
ASSLEEGFTEAF	TRBV5-8	TRBJ1-1
ASSLVESTDTQY	TRBV7-8	TRBJ2-3
ASSLIGSGLEQY	TRBV5-1	TRBJ2-7
ASSPQAGGYQPQH	TRBV5-5	TRBJ1-5
ASSQDGTGRNEKLF	TRBV4-3	TRBJ1-4
ASSLRTSFDEQF	TRBV7-6	TRBJ2-1
ASSLVPPGGISQPQH	TRBV7-6	TRBJ1-5
ASAYNSPLH	TRBV7-9	TRBJ1-6
ASSQDLGTSGYEQY	TRBV4-2	TRBJ2-7
ASSSPGWETQY	TRBV13	TRBJ2-5
ASTRGGRTSGSSGF	TRBV2	TRBJ2-1
ASSLLTGGMNEQF	TRBV11-2	TRBJ2-1
ASSVASDTEAF	TRBV9	TRBJ1-1
ASSLGDRGPREKLF	TRBV7-9	TRBJ1-4
ASSLQPYNEQF	TRBV7-2	TRBJ2-1
ASSFEGAVDTGELF	TRBV5-1	TRBJ2-2
ASSLSAGGSTEAF	TRBV28	TRBJ1-1
ASSPQAVGTGGAGANVLT	TRBV19	TRBJ2-6
ASSFRGSEQY	TRBV27	TRBJ2-7
ASSYSLSRVNEKLF	TRBV6-5	TRBJ1-4
ASSLVEIYEQY	TRBV7-8	TRBJ2-7
ASSITGQSYNEQF	TRBV19	TRBJ2-1